A single sample is the source of the 2 T cell receptor beta chains below, sequenced in a study of cytomegalovirus exposure and HLA in healthy donors. Amplification used 60 Vbeta primers and 13 Jbeta primers. Repertoires were generated with immunoSEQ multiplex PCR, while TCRdb's copy carries only in-frame clones and drops some. The sample includes more than 100,000 clones, 55% to 75% of them seen just once. The specimen was PBMCs. Receptors were obtained from a man aged 50-60 years in good health and CMV-seropositive.

The CDR3 nucleotides are TGTGCCAGCACCCCCCTAGGGGGGGCTGACACTGAAGCTTTCTTT. This gives the protein CASTPLGGADTEAFF. V gene TRBV7-8 combines with J gene TRBJ1-1, with a tentative D call TRBD1 (6 bases). Germline V gives CDR1 SGHVS, CDR2 FQNEAQ. Trimming took 7 bases from V and 3 from J, leaving 18 bases between them. The CDR3 contains 15 residues.

This sequence joins TRBV9 and TRBJ2-2; 14 nucleotides line up with TRBD2. The CDR3 is made up of 19 amino acids. The junction had 12 bases not matched to a gene; V was cut back by 4 bases and J by 4 bases. Germline CDR1 SGDLS, CDR2 YYNGEE. CDR3 loop: CASSPLSRGTSGGTGELFF. In nucleotides, the CDR3 is TGTGCCAGCAGCCCGTTAAGCAGGGGGACTAGCGGGGGCACCGGGGAGCTGTTTTTT.